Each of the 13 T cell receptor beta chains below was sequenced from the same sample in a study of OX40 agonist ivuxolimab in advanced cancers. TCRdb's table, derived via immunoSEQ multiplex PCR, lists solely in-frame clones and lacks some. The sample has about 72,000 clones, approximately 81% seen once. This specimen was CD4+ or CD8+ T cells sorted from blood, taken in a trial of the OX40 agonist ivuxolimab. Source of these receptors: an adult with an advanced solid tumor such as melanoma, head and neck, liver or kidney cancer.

The DNA of the CDR3 is TGCGCCAGCAGCCTAATACCAGTCGGGACAGCTCCCTACGAGCAGTACTTC. Protein sequence: CASSLIPVGTAPYEQYF. The V and J genes are TRBV5-1 and TRBJ2-7, with 7 positions matching TRBD1. V shed 4 bases, J shed 2 bases, and the junction held 15 bases outside the gene matches. This CDR3 is built from 17 residues. Germline loops: CDR1 SGHRS, CDR2 YFSETQ.

The CDR3: CASSLVQGGSYNSPLHF. CDR3 coding DNA: TGCGCCAGCAGCTTGGTCCAGGGTGGCTCCTATAATTCACCCCTCCACTTT. This chain joins TRBV5-1 and TRBJ1-6, with D maybe TRBD1 (5 bases). This CDR3 is 17 amino acids long. V lost 0 bases to trimming and J lost 0 bases, with 10 bases between them. Germline V lookup: CDR1 SGHRS, CDR2 YFSETQ. The whole variable domain, filled in from reference TRBV5-1 and TRBJ1-6, reads KAGVTQTPRYLIKTRGQQVTLSCSPISGHRSVSWYQQTPGQGLQFLFEYFSETQRNKGNFPGRFSGRQFSNSRSEMNVSTLELGDSALYLCASSLVQGGSYNSPLHFGNGTRLTVT.

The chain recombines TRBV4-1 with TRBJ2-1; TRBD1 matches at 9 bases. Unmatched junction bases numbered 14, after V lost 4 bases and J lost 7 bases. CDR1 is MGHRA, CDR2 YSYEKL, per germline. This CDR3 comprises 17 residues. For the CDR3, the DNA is TGCGCCAGCAGCCTCTCCCGGGACAGGGTCTCAGGGAATGAGCAGTTCTTC. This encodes CASSLSRDRVSGNEQFF.

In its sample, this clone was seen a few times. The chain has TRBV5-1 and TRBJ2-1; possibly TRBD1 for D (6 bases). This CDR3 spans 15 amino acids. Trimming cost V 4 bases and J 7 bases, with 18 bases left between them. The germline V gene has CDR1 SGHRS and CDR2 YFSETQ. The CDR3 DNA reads TGCGCCAGCAGCCCCACACAGGGATTGGGTAATGAGCAGTTCTTC. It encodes CASSPTQGLGNEQFF.

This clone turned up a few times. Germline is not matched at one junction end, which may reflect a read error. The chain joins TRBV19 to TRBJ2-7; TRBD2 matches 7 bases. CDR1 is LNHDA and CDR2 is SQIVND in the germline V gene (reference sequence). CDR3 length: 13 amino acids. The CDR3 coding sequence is TGTGCCAGTATGTCCGGGGGGTCACATGGTAGGCACTTC. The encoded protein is CASMSGGSHGRHF.

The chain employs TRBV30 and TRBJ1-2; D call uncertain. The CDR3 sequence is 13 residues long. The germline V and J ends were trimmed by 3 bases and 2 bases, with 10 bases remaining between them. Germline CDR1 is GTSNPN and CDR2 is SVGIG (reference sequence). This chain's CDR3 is CAWRVVTNYGYTF. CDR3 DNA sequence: TGTGCCTGGAGGGTCGTGACCAACTATGGCTACACCTTC.

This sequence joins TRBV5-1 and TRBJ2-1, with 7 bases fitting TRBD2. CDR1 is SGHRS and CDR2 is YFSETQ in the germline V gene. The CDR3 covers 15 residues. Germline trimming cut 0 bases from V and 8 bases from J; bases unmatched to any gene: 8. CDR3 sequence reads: CASSLGLAVPHEQFF. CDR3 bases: TGCGCCAGCAGCTTGGGGCTAGCGGTTCCCCATGAGCAGTTCTTC.

In DNA, the CDR3 is TGTGCCAGCAGAATAACAGGGGGCAGTTATTACGAGCAGTACTTC. Its protein is CASRITGGSYYEQYF. The V call is TRBV6-5, the J call TRBJ2-7; 9 bases match TRBD1. The CDR3 has 15 residues. Unmatched junction bases numbered 10, after V lost 6 bases and J lost 4 bases. The germline gives CDR1 MNHEY, CDR2 SVGAGI.

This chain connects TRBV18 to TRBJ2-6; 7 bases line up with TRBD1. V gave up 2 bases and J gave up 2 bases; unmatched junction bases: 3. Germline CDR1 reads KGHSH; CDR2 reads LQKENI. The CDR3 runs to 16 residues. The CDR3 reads CASSPLGGTGANVLTF. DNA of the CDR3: TGTGCCAGCTCACCATTAGGGGGCACTGGGGCCAACGTCCTGACTTTC.

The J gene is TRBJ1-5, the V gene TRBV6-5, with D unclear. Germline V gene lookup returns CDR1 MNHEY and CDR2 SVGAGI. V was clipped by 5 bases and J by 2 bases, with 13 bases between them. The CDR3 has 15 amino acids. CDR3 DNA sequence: TGTGCCAGCAGTGGGAGTCCGAGGGGCAATCAGCCCCAGCATTTT. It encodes CASSGSPRGNQPQHF.

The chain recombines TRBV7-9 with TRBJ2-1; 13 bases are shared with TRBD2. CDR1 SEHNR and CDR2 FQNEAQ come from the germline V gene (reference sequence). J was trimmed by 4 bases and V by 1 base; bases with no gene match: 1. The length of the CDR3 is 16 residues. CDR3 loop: CASSLGLAGGYNEQFF. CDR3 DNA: TGTGCCAGCAGCTTAGGACTAGCGGGGGGATACAATGAGCAGTTCTTC.

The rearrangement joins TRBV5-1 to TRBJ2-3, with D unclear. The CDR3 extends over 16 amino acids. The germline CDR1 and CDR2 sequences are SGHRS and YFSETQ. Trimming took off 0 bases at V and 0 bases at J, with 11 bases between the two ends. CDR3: CASSLGYSISTDTQYF. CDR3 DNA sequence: TGCGCCAGCAGCTTGGGGTACTCAATAAGCACAGATACGCAGTATTTT.

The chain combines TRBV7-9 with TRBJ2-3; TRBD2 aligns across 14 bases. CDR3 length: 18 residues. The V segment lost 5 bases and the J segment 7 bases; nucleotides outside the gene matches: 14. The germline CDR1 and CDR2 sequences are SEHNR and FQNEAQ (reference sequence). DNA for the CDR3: TGTGCCAGCAGCAACAAGGGGATGGGACTAGCGGGAGCCTATACGCAGTATTTT. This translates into CASSNKGMGLAGAYTQYF.